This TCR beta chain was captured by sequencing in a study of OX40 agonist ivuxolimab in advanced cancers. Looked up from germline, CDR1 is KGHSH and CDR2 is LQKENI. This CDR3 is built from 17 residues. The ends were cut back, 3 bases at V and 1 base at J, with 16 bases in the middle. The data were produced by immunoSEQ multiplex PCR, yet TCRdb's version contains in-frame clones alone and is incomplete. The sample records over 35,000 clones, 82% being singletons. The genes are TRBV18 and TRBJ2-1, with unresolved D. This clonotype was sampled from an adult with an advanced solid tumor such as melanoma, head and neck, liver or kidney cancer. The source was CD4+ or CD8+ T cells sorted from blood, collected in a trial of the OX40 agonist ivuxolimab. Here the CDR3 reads CASSPKGSMGSYNEQFF. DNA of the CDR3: TGTGCCAGCTCACCTAAGGGATCAATGGGATCCTACAATGAGCAGTTCTTC.